This T cell receptor beta chain is drawn from a study of T cell responses to AZD1222 COVID-19 vaccine. Overall study context: Second doses that came at about 4 or about 12 weeks were put together. Study-level points and caveats: In the spike-specific TCR repertoire, nearly half reportedly target unmutated variant regions. The donor group comprised mostly white British people and more females; the analysis possibly underestimated clonal diversity.

Some clones are missing from TCRdb's copy, which holds only in-frame ones; the method was immunoSEQ multiplex PCR. Of 150,000 to 200,000 clones in the sample, 85% to 95% were seen once. Turning to this clone: Its antigen is unknown.

The CDR3 has 17 amino acids. Germline assignment: CDR1 MNHNS and CDR2 SASEGT. V was cut by 1 base and J by 5 bases, with 20 bases left in between. This TCR came from an adult in good health. This sequence joins TRBV6-1 and TRBJ1-1; D is undetermined. The starting material was peripheral blood, obtained on day 0 of AZD1222 vaccination. CDR3 loop: CASSEGRSIYQRTEAFF. The CDR3 DNA reads as TGTGCCAGCAGTGAAGGACGGAGCATTTACCAGAGGACTGAAGCTTTCTTT.